This paragraph covers one T cell receptor (beta chain) sequence. Trimming took 5 bases from V and 9 from J; bases not matched to a gene: 17. The CDR3 sequence is 17 residues long. Germline CDR1 reads LNHDA; CDR2 reads SQIVND (reference sequence). This sample is drawn from a study of T cells in Graves' hyperthyroidism and ophthalmopathy. Study in general: Blood from the periphery was taken at initial diagnosis, before any treatment.

Amplified TCR beta CDR3 regions came from RNA transcripts. In the first-round RT-PCR of the TCR CDR3, the HTBI primer set was used. TCRdb re-analysed the multiplex PCR reads in MiXCR, keeping a single row per CDR3 protein. The table has about 320,000 distinct CDR3 sequences, roughly 17% seen once. The specimen sequenced was blood. The clonotype comes from a man aged 30-40 years with Graves' hyperthyroidism. The chain joins TRBV19 to TRBJ2-1; 9 positions match TRBD1. The CDR3 DNA is TGTGCCAGTAGTCCTAGCTTAGGGACAGGGTTAGGAGGTGAGCAGTTCTTC. This translates into CASSPSLGTGLGGEQFF.